This T cell receptor (beta chain) stems from a study of OX40 agonist ivuxolimab in advanced cancers. The wider study: Previous treatment with anti-PD-1, anti-PD-L1 or anti-CTLA-4 therapy was allowed; over 35% had received some.

This CDR3 contains 18 residues. Germline V CDR1 and CDR2: SEHNR, FQNEAQ (reference sequence). V shed 1 base and J 5 bases; nucleotides not matched to a gene: 8. This table comes from immunoSEQ multiplex PCR, and its TCRdb copy is limited to in-frame clones, with some not included. The sample carries around 61,000 clones, roughly 80% recorded once. The sequence came from an adult with an advanced solid tumor such as melanoma, head and neck, liver or kidney cancer. The sequenced sample was CD4+ or CD8+ T cells sorted from blood, obtained in a trial of the OX40 agonist ivuxolimab. The gene calls are TRBV7-9 and TRBJ2-3; 14 nucleotides line up with TRBD2. CDR3 region: CASSLGTSGGPLGDTQYF. CDR3 bases: TGTGCCAGCAGCTTAGGGACTAGCGGGGGGCCCCTTGGAGATACGCAGTATTTT.